This TCR beta chain appears in the sequencing data of a study of T cell repertoires in cytomegalovirus infection. About the study: Public TCR beta signatures marked donors with CMV infection and the matching HLA.

TCRdb reprocessed the reads via MiXCR and lists one record per CDR3 protein. The sample lists about 250,000 distinct CDR3 sequences, about 18% occurring once. Whole-study results and caveats: HLA-C-restricted TCR beta clonotypes specific for CMV led the ex vivo response.

Trimming at V came to 5 bases and at J to 0 bases, leaving 15 bases not matched to a gene. In germline, CDR1 is SGHVS, CDR2 FNYEAQ. This CDR3 is built from 19 residues. Ten or more counts support this clonotype. Its target is not known. The sequencing sample was made of CD8+ T cells from PBMCs. The chain joins TRBV7-6 to TRBJ2-2; TRBD2 aligns across 7 bases. This receptor was obtained from a human donor in good health (CMV status not recorded). Some clones in this sample may be carry-over from other donors' samples. The DNA of the CDR3 is TGTGCCAGCAGCCCTACCCGGGGGGACTTACTCGCGAACACCGGGGAGCTGTTTTTT. Protein sequence: CASSPTRGDLLANTGELFF.